This TCR beta chain was obtained from a study of cytomegalovirus exposure and HLA in healthy donors. Study results and caveats: Rarity characterized most TCR sequences, yet some public TCRs appeared in many donors. The study labeled 150 to 200 TCR beta chains cytomegalovirus-associated.

Profiling relied on immunoSEQ multiplex PCR, and the TCRdb table lists in-frame clones only, not all of them. The sample lists about 110,000 clones, approximately 96% occurring once. Notes on this clone: Its antigen is not identified.

The CDR3 totals 13 residues. The TCR originated in a woman younger than 30 in good health and CMV-seronegative. The chain couples TRBV21-1 to TRBJ1-1; the D call of TRBD1 is as the table states it, not checked on the DNA. TRBV21-1 is termed a pseudogene. The sample was PBMCs. The DNA of the CDR3 is TGTGCCAGCAGCAAGGGGGACAGTTATGAAGCTTTCTTT. This sequence encodes CASSKGDSYEAFF.